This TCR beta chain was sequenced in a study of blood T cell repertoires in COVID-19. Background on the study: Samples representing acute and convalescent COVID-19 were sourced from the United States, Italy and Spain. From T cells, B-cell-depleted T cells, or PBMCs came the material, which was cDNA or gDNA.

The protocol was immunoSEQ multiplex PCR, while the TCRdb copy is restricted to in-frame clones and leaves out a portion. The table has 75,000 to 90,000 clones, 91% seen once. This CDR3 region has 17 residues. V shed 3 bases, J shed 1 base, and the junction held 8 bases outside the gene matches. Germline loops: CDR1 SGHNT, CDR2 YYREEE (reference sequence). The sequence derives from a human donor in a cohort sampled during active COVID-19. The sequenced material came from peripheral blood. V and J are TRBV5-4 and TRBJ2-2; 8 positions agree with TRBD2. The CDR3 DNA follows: TGTGCCAGCAGCTCCCTCCCCGGGGGGGTGAACACCGGGGAGCTGTTTTTT. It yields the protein CASSSLPGGVNTGELFF.